This paragraph reports one T cell receptor beta chain. The source of the sample is a study of blood T cell repertoires in COVID-19. Study-level background: Samples of COVID-19 (acute and convalescent) were obtained from the United States, Italy and Spain. The cDNA or gDNA used as material had been derived from T cells, B-cell-depleted T cells, or PBMCs.

Looked up from germline, CDR1 is KGHDR and CDR2 is SFDVKD. V dropped 2 bases and J dropped 1; count of bases not matched to a gene: 4. The length of the CDR3 is 16 residues. In the original workflow: Estimated nucleated cell counts came from reference gene primer amplification. The protocol was immunoSEQ multiplex PCR, while the TCRdb copy is restricted to in-frame clones and leaves out a portion. V and J calls and clone size are as listed in that table; D and trimming were resolved from the DNA. In the table there are approximately 190,000 clones, 80% to 85% of which are singletons. The sample was peripheral blood. V gene TRBV24-1 combines with J gene TRBJ1-5; 7 nucleotides agree with TRBD1. The clonotype comes from a human donor in a cohort sampled during active COVID-19. CDR3 in amino acids: CATSDSRDRSNQPQHF. The CDR3 DNA sequence: TGTGCCACCAGTGATTCCCGGGACAGAAGCAATCAGCCCCAGCATTTT.